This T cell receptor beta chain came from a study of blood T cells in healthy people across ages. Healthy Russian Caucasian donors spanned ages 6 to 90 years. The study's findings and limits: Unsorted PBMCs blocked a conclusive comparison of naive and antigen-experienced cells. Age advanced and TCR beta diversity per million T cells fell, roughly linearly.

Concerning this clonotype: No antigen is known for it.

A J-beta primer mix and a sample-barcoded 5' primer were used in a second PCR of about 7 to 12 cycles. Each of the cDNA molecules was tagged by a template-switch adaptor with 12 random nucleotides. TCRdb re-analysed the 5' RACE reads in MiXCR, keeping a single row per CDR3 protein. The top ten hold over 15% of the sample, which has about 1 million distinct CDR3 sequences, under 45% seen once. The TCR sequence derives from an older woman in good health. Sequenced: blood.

The CDR3 loop is CSARDHQGASYGYTF. Written as DNA, the CDR3 is TGCAGTGCTAGAGATCATCAGGGGGCTAGCTATGGCTACACCTTC. This sequence joins TRBV20-1 and TRBJ1-2; TRBD1 agrees at 8 bases. The CDR3 is 15 residues long. Germline loops: CDR1 DFQATT, CDR2 SNEGSKA (reference sequence). Unmatched junction bases numbered 7, after V lost 0 bases and J lost 4 bases.